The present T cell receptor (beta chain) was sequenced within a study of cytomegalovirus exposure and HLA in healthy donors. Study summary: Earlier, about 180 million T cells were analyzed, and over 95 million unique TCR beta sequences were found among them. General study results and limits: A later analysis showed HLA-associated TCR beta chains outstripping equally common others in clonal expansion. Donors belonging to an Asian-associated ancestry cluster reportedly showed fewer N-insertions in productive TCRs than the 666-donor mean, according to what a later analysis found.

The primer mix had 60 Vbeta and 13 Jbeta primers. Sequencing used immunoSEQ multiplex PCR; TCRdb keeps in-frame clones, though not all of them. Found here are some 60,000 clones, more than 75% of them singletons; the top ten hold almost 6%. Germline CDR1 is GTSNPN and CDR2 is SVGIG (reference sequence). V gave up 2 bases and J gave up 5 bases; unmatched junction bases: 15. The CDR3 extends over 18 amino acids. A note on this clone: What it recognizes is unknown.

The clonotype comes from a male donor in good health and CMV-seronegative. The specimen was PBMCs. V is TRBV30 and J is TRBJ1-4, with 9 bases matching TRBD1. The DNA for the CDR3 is TGTGCCTGGAGTCCCGGGACAGGGAGAGTTTACGGGAATGAAAAACTGTTTTTT. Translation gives CAWSPGTGRVYGNEKLFF. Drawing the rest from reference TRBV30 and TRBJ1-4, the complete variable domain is SQTIHQWPATLVQPVGSPLSLECTVEGTSNPNLYWYRQAAGRGLQLLFYSVGIGQISSEVPQNLSASRPQDRQFILSSKKLLLSDSGFYLCAWSPGTGRVYGNEKLFFGSGTQLSVL.